This TCR beta chain is from a study of CD8+ T cells in alopecia areata (dated by TCRdb to 2017 to 2018). Study-level background: Treated patients were enrolled in an open-label pilot trial of oral tofacitinib at 5 to 10 mg twice daily for moderate-to-severe alopecia areata. Disease severity in treated patients was measured with the SALT score, which quantifies the percentage of affected scalp surface area. Clonality in the scalp was compared among normal scalp (n=4), patchy alopecia areata scalp (n=8), and alopecia totalis/universalis scalp (n=8). Tofacitinib was given for 6 to 18 months, followed by 6 months of follow-up off drug to assess delayed response and recurrence. In humans, TCRbeta sequencing was performed on scalp tissue and on sorted CD4+ and CD8+ peripheral blood T cells from healthy controls and from patients with patchy or totalis/universalis alopecia areata. RNA was extracted with the PAXgene miRNA kit for fixed scalp, the miRNeasy kit for PBMCs, and the RNeasy kit for mouse skin. TCRbeta CDR3 regions were amplified by immunoSEQ multiplex PCR using 35 Vbeta forward and 13 Jbeta reverse primers. In both human patients and the C3H/HeJ mouse model, the study applied high-throughput TCRbeta sequencing to look at T cell clonal expansion in alopecia areata. Tofacitinib-treated patients had biopsies at baseline and at 4 and 24 weeks of treatment, with a later scalp biopsy in several patients. On the study overall, not on this receptor specifically: TCR sequences shared between patients were less clear than in mice, possibly partly because of HLA diversity in the patient population. Many expanded lesional clones were found to persist in scalp and blood during tofacitinib treatment, and relapse after treatment cessation may be partly explained by this persistence. Tofacitinib significantly lowered scalp clonality and the number of expanded CD8+ clones among the top 100 scalp clones. Because the treated cohort was small and included a single nonresponder, larger studies are needed to assess links between baseline CD8+ expansion and response. Compared with normal scalp, lesional scalp, particularly in alopecia totalis/universalis, had higher clonality and more expanded CD8+ clones, which suggests antigenic drive. Unlike mouse skin, which is dominated by gammadelta T cells, normal human skin has resident alphabeta T cells that are also sequenced, and this complicates analysis of the scalp TCR repertoire.

The method was the immunoSEQ multiplex PCR assay. For TCR sequencing, RNA was extracted from every sample and reverse transcribed into cDNA to serve as template. First-strand cDNA was synthesized with SuperScript III using a 2:1 mix of oligo-dT and random hexamers. Amplification bias was assessed with a synthetic immune receptor repertoire, and residual bias was removed computationally. On the authors' methods: Raw reads were preprocessed for error removal, and CDR3 was defined according to IMGT conventions as running from the conserved cysteine to phenylalanine. Clonality was computed as 1 minus the Shannon entropy, with the entropy normalized by log2 of the number of productive unique TCRs. Whether scalp clones were CD4 or CD8 was inferred by matching scalp TCRbeta sequences against CD4 and CD8 repertoires sorted from blood. TCRdb took this table from immuneACCESS and kept in-frame rearrangements with V and J called. Such tables lack part of the clones; where checked against another copy, unresolved V genes explain under half of the gap, and the rest is unexplained. The V and J calls and clone size are taken from that table; D and trimming were inferred from the DNA. The sample table shows approximately 210,000 clones, and around 65% are seen once. The ten largest account for around 1.2% of the sample.

For CDR1 and CDR2, the germline V gene lists ENHRY and SYGVKD. The CDR3 measures 13 amino acids from cysteine to phenylalanine. The sequence is cut down to CDR3 DNA, 39 bases in frame from base 1. V is reduced by 5 bases and J by 2 bases, leaving a spacing of 9 bases between them. According to the study, the label for this sample's treatment or condition signals: oral pan-JAK inhibitor, 5-10 mg twice daily. Peripheral blood and lesional scalp punch biopsies were obtained from patients with alopecia areata. PBMCs were isolated by density centrifugation and stained for CD3, CD4 and CD8, after which CD4+ and CD8+ T cells were sorted on a FACSAria. Worth noting for this clone: Its antigen remains unidentified. Base qualities are not provided; no much larger clone lies one nucleotide away.

The V gene is TRBV10-3 and the J gene is TRBJ1-1; the D segment could be TRBD1, given 5 matching bases. This specimen was CD4+ T cells sorted from blood, taken at approximately week 45, from a patient treated with tofacitinib. The receptor was isolated from a human donor with alopecia areata. The DNA sequence follows: TGTGCCATCAGTTCGACAGCTAACACTGAAGCTTTCTTT. This gives the protein CAISSTANTEAFF.